The present T cell receptor (beta chain) was sequenced within a study of technical replicates of blood from several donors. This clone was recorded a few times. Clones were read by immunoSEQ multiplex PCR, and TCRdb kept only the in-frame ones, dropping some. The sample has approximately 81,000 clones, nearly 97% seen once. This CDR3 has 15 residues. Trimming shortened V by 1 base and J by 3 bases, and 15 bases separated the two germline ends. From germline, CDR1 is GTSNPN and CDR2 SVGIG (reference sequence). The specimen sequenced was T cells isolated from PBMCs. The gene calls are TRBV30 and TRBJ1-1; weak D call: TRBD1 (6 bases). The clonotype originates from a human donor in good health. Here the CDR3 DNA reads TGTGCCTGGAGTGGAGAGGGGGAGGGGGACACTGAAGCTTTCTTT. It yields the protein CAWSGEGEGDTEAFF.